The 27 T cell receptor beta chains below all came from one sample that was sequenced in a study of shared clonotypes between healthy human individuals. Profiling relied on immunoSEQ multiplex PCR, and the TCRdb table lists in-frame clones only, not all of them. The sample lists about 580,000 clones; roughly 98% were seen once. Naivety among CD8 cells was defined by CD45RO negativity and positive CCR7 selection, thereby excluding terminally differentiated effector memory CD45RA+ cells. Sequenced material: naive CD8+ T cells sorted from blood. The receptors were gathered from a man aged 25-40 years in good health.

The chain links TRBV6-1 to TRBJ2-2; D not resolved. This CDR3 has 15 residues. Between the trimmed V and J ends, which lost 2 bases and 6 bases, there was a span of 13 bases. The germline V gene has CDR1 MNHNS and CDR2 SASEGT. CDR3 DNA: TGTGCCAGCAGTGAATCCCTCTACGAGGCCGGGGAGCTGTTTTTT. Protein: CASSESLYEAGELFF.

The J gene is TRBJ1-5, the V gene TRBV7-6; D is unclear. Trimming left V 1 base short and J 7 bases short, with 11 bases between. CDR1 SGHVS and CDR2 FNYEAQ come from the germline V gene. There are 14 residues in the CDR3. The CDR3 nucleotides are TGTGCCAGCAGCTTAGTACCGGCGGGGCAGCCCCAGCATTTT. Protein product: CASSLVPAGQPQHF.

For this clone: The same CDR3 can be traced to other DNA sequences in this sample. V and J are TRBV7-6 and TRBJ2-7; 9 bases line up with TRBD1. From germline, CDR1 is SGHVS and CDR2 FNYEAQ. The V segment lost 6 bases and the J segment 2 bases; nucleotides outside the gene matches: 5. The CDR3 sequence is 14 residues long. The CDR3 is CASSPRQGAYEQYF. The CDR3 region has the DNA TGTGCCAGCAGTCCTAGACAGGGGGCCTACGAGCAGTACTTC.

The chain links TRBV27 to TRBJ1-2; a possible D gene is TRBD1 (6 bases). Trimming cost V 8 bases and J 6 bases, with 22 bases left between them. Germline CDR1 and CDR2: MNHEY and SMNVEV (reference sequence). The CDR3 has 15 amino acids. The CDR3 DNA reads as TGTGCCAGCGGGATCAGCAGGGGTAAGTGGAATGGCTACACCTTC. It specifies CASGISRGKWNGYTF.

The chain has TRBV30 and TRBJ2-7, with TRBD1 as a possible D gene (5 bases). Trimming took 2 bases from V and 2 from J, leaving 10 bases between them. Germline V gives CDR1 GTSNPN, CDR2 SVGIG (reference sequence). This CDR3 spans 13 amino acids. The CDR3: CAWSLGEAYEQYF. Written as DNA, the CDR3 is TGTGCCTGGAGTTTAGGGGAAGCCTACGAGCAGTACTTC.

This clone was seen once. The chain is built from TRBV29-1 and TRBJ1-1; no firm D call. The CDR3 runs to 12 residues. Germline CDR1 and CDR2: SQVTM and ANQGSEA. V lost 5 bases, J lost 0 bases, and 7 bases lay in between. This CDR3 is CSVFAVNTEAFF. CDR3 DNA sequence: TGCAGCGTTTTTGCAGTGAACACTGAAGCTTTCTTT.

This sequence joins TRBV7-2 and TRBJ1-4; TRBD1 matches 7 bases. The CDR3 sequence is 17 residues long. The V segment lost 2 bases and the J segment 7 bases; nucleotides outside the gene matches: 13. Germline V lookup: CDR1 SGHTA, CDR2 FQGNSA. The CDR3 DNA sequence: TGTGCCAGCAGCTTATGGCGAACAGGGGTCTATGGTGAAAAACTGTTTTTT. Amino acids: CASSLWRTGVYGEKLFF.

The chain joins TRBV5-4 to TRBJ2-1; 11 bases align to TRBD2. Unmatched junction bases numbered 7, after V lost 0 bases and J lost 5 bases. Germline V gives CDR1 SGHNT, CDR2 YYREEE (reference sequence). This CDR3 is built from 17 residues. The CDR3 is CASSLGNSGRANNEQFF. CDR3 DNA sequence: TGTGCCAGCAGCTTGGGAAATAGCGGGAGGGCCAACAATGAGCAGTTCTTC. Variable domain in full (rest from reference TRBV5-4 and TRBJ2-1): ETGVTQSPTHLIKTRGQQVTLRCSSQSGHNTVSWYQQALGQGPQFIFQYYREEENGRGNFPPRFSGLQFPNYSSELNVNALELDDSALYLCASSLGNSGRANNEQFFGPGTRLTVL.

This rearrangement joins TRBV7-9 to TRBJ2-6, with 9 bases lining up with TRBD1. V was clipped by 3 bases and J by 2 bases; unmatched bases: 5. This CDR3 has 17 residues. Germline CDR1 SEHNR, CDR2 FQNEAQ (reference sequence). As DNA, the CDR3 is TGTGCCAGCAGCTTCCCGGACAGGGGAGCTGGGGCCAACGTCCTGACTTTC. It specifies CASSFPDRGAGANVLTF. The variable domain in full, with the rest retrieved from reference TRBV7-9 and TRBJ2-6, is DTGVSQNPRHKITKRGQNVTFRCDPISEHNRLYWYRQTLGQGPEFLTYFQNEAQLEKSRLLSDRFSAERPKGSFSTLEIQRTEQGDSAMYLCASSFPDRGAGANVLTFGAGSRLTVL.

This chain joins TRBV7-9 and TRBJ1-4; D is unclear. Germline V gene data show CDR1 as SEHNR and CDR2 as FQNEAQ (reference sequence). Between the trimmed V and J ends, which lost 3 bases and 8 bases, there was a span of 16 bases. CDR3 length equals 15 residues. The chain's CDR3 is CASSFFGNLGEKLFF. In DNA, the CDR3 is TGTGCCAGCAGCTTCTTCGGAAACTTGGGGGAAAAACTGTTTTTT.

This sequence joins TRBV19 and TRBJ2-7, with 7 bases lining up with TRBD2. The germline gives CDR1 LNHDA, CDR2 SQIVND (reference sequence). J was trimmed by 5 bases and V by 2 bases; bases with no gene match: 6. There are 14 residues in the CDR3. The CDR3 region has the DNA TGTGCCAGTAGTATATACGGCGGGAGCCACGAGCAGTACTTC. It specifies CASSIYGGSHEQYF.

The chain combines TRBV7-8 with TRBJ2-7; the match to TRBD1 covers 9 bases. V dropped 5 bases and J dropped 4; count of bases not matched to a gene: 12. CDR1 is SGHVS and CDR2 is FQNEAQ in the germline V gene. The CDR3 covers 16 residues. The CDR3 region is CASSPYPGQGGYEQYF. The CDR3 DNA follows: TGTGCCAGCAGCCCATATCCGGGACAGGGTGGGTACGAGCAGTACTTC.

Concerning this clone: The sample contains more than one DNA sequence encoding this CDR3. This chain connects TRBV6-5 to TRBJ2-7, with D possibly TRBD1 on 6 matching bases. The length of the CDR3 is 14 residues. The V end lost 2 bases, the J end lost 2 bases, and 10 bases lay between the germline ends. In germline, CDR1 is MNHEY, CDR2 SVGAGI. CDR3 nucleotides: TGTGCCAGCAGTTACAGGGACACGGCCTACGAGCAGTACTTC. Translating it yields CASSYRDTAYEQYF.

The DNA of the CDR3 is TGTGCCAGCAGCACGACTAGCGGGAGGGCGGAGACCCAGTACTTC. This codes for CASSTTSGRAETQYF. This chain uses TRBV7-9 with TRBJ2-5, with 14 bases aligning to TRBD2. The ends lost 5 bases at V and 5 bases at J; junction bases unmatched: 4. There are 15 residues in the CDR3. Per germline, CDR1 SEHNR and CDR2 FQNEAQ (reference sequence).

The chain couples TRBV7-2 to TRBJ1-2; tentative D call: TRBD1 (5 bases). CDR1 is SGHTA, CDR2 FQGNSA, per germline. The CDR3 length is 13 residues. Trimming removed 8 bases at V and 8 bases at J, with 18 bases between. CDR3 coding DNA: TGTGCCAGCGAGCAAGGGGCCCCTATGGGCTACACCTTC. This gives the protein CASEQGAPMGYTF.

This clone was recorded a few times. The chain employs TRBV30 and TRBJ2-7; unclear D gene. The CDR3 loop spans 12 amino acids. Germline V gene sequence: CDR1 GTSNPN, CDR2 SVGIG (reference sequence). V was trimmed by 0 bases and J by 5 bases, leaving 8 bases between them. CDR3: CAWSVPIDEQYF. Written as DNA, the CDR3 is TGTGCCTGGAGTGTCCCTATCGACGAGCAGTACTTC. Complete variable domain (other parts from reference TRBV30 and TRBJ2-7): SQTIHQWPATLVQPVGSPLSLECTVEGTSNPNLYWYRQAAGRGLQLLFYSVGIGQISSEVPQNLSASRPQDRQFILSSKKLLLSDSGFYLCAWSVPIDEQYFGPGTRLTVT.

The CDR3 nucleotides read TGTGCCAGCAGCGTAGGAGAAATAGGAGGCAACTACGAGCAGTACTTC. Translated: CASSVGEIGGNYEQYF. This sequence joins TRBV9 and TRBJ2-7; tentatively, D is TRBD2 (5 bases). The CDR3 is 16 amino acids. CDR1 is SGDLS and CDR2 is YYNGEE in the germline V gene. Trimming left V 0 bases short and J 3 bases short, with 16 bases between.

This clone showed up just once. V and J are TRBV11-2 and TRBJ2-7; maybe TRBD1 (5 bases). The CDR3 contains 15 residues. Trimming cost V 1 base and J 3 bases, with 13 bases left between them. CDR1 SGHAT and CDR2 FQNNGV come from the germline V gene. The CDR3 region has the DNA TGTGCCAGCAGCTTAGCGGGCGTAGGGGTCTACGAGCAGTACTTC. It codes for CASSLAGVGVYEQYF.

J is TRBJ1-2 and V is TRBV28; 10 positions match TRBD1. The J segment lost 5 bases and the V segment lost 7 bases, leaving 7 bases of the junction unmatched. The CDR3 has 14 residues. The germline gives CDR1 MDHEN, CDR2 SYDVKM. The CDR3 DNA reads as TGTGCCAGCATCCCGGGGACAGGGGTTTATGGCTACACCTTC. It is translated as CASIPGTGVYGYTF.

The rearrangement links TRBV9 to TRBJ2-1; D call uncertain. The V end lost 0 bases, the J end lost 8 bases, and 12 bases lay between the germline ends. The germline V gene encodes CDR1 SGDLS and CDR2 YYNGEE. The CDR3 is 14 amino acids. CDR3 coding DNA: TGTGCCAGCAGCGTAGGTCCGGGTTTGGATGAGCAGTTCTTC. This gives the protein CASSVGPGLDEQFF.

This chain links TRBV5-5 with TRBJ2-1; D might be TRBD2 (6 bases). V was shortened by 7 bases and J by 1 base, with 12 bases between the two germline ends. CDR1 is SGHKS, CDR2 YYEKEE, per germline (reference sequence). The CDR3 covers 14 residues. CDR3: CASRRDSSYNEQFF. The CDR3 DNA reads as TGTGCCAGCCGGAGGGACTCATCCTACAATGAGCAGTTCTTC.

The chain uses TRBV4-1 and TRBJ2-7; maybe TRBD1 (5 bases). The CDR3 contains 16 residues. Trimming pared 4 bases from V and 2 bases from J, leaving 18 bases between. Germline V gives CDR1 MGHRA, CDR2 YSYEKL. CDR3 in DNA: TGCGCCAGCAGCCTCTCCGCGCAGGGCCTCACCTACGAGCAGTACTTC. Amino acids: CASSLSAQGLTYEQYF.

The rearrangement uses TRBV29-1 and TRBJ1-1; D remains ambiguous. The length of the CDR3 is 11 residues. CDR1 and CDR2 (germline): SQVTM, ANQGSEA. V was cut by 4 bases and J by 6 bases, with 9 bases left in between. The CDR3 protein is CSVGTLAEAFF. The DNA for the CDR3 is TGCAGCGTTGGGACCCTGGCTGAAGCTTTCTTT.

This chain joins TRBV4-3 and TRBJ2-3, with 10 bases lining up with TRBD1. CDR1 and CDR2 (germline): LGHNA, YSLEER. V shed 0 bases, J shed 4 bases, and the junction held 10 bases outside the gene matches. The CDR3 totals 18 residues. Written as DNA, the CDR3 is TGCGCCAGCAGCCAAGACGAATCGGGGACAGGGGTTTCAGATACGCAGTATTTT. Translated, it gives CASSQDESGTGVSDTQYF.

The rearrangement links TRBV6-5 to TRBJ2-5; 8 nucleotides agree with TRBD2. The CDR3 extends over 13 amino acids. The germline V gene has CDR1 MNHEY and CDR2 SVGAGI. After removal of 4 bases from V and 5 bases from J, the junction contained 3 bases not matched to a gene. For the CDR3, the DNA is TGTGCCAGCAGTTTCGGGACTAGGGAGACCCAGTACTTC. Its protein product is CASSFGTRETQYF.

V usage is TRBV7-8 and J usage is TRBJ2-5; 10 positions agree with TRBD1. The trim removed 5 bases at V and 4 bases at J, leaving 13 bases unmatched. The CDR3 totals 17 residues. Per germline, CDR1 SGHVS and CDR2 FQNEAQ. This CDR3 is CASSHPRDRGPRETQYF. For the CDR3, the DNA is TGTGCCAGCAGCCACCCCCGAGACAGGGGGCCGAGAGAGACCCAGTACTTC. Using reference TRBV7-8 and TRBJ2-5 for the parts outside the CDR3, the full variable domain is GAGVSQSPRYKVAKRGQDVALRCDPISGHVSLFWYQQALGQGPEFLTYFQNEAQLDKSGLPSDRFFAERPEGSVSTLKIQRTQQEDSAVYLCASSHPRDRGPRETQYFGPGTRLLVL.

This clone was counted only a few times. The chain recombines TRBV5-1 with TRBJ2-6; 7 nucleotides agree with TRBD2. CDR3 length: 16 residues. CDR1 SGHRS and CDR2 YFSETQ come from the germline V gene. Losses at the gene ends were 0 bases for V and 4 bases for J; bases not matched to a gene: 4. The DNA of the CDR3 is TGCGCCAGCAGCTTGGTGAGCGGGACCGGGGCCAACGTCCTGACTTTC. This translates into CASSLVSGTGANVLTF.